This TCR beta chain originates from a study of T cells in Graves' hyperthyroidism and ophthalmopathy. This clonotype was found a few times. Its antigen is undetermined. RNA transcripts were the template for amplifying TCR beta CDR3 regions. Initially, a first-round RT-PCR of the TCR CDR3 employed the HTBI primer set. MiXCR, applied by TCRdb to the multiplex PCR reads, yields one record per CDR3 protein. Here the sample spans under 650,000 distinct CDR3 sequences, about a sixth being singletons. CDR3 length equals 14 residues. Trimming removed 3 bases at V and 6 bases at J, with 14 bases between. Per germline, CDR1 MNHEY and CDR2 SMNVEV (reference sequence). General study findings and limits: A model using 13 V-J features told ophthalmopathy apart from stable hyperthyroidism.

Each patient was aged 18 to 65 and had newly diagnosed hyperthyroidism of under 2 months' duration. Material for sequencing was blood. The V and J genes are TRBV27 and TRBJ2-5; D might be TRBD1 (5 bases). This clonotype was obtained from a woman between 25 and 40 years old with Graves' hyperthyroidism. The CDR3 nucleotides are TGTGCCAGCAGTTTGGTCAGGGCAGCGCAGACCCAGTACTTC. Protein: CASSLVRAAQTQYF.